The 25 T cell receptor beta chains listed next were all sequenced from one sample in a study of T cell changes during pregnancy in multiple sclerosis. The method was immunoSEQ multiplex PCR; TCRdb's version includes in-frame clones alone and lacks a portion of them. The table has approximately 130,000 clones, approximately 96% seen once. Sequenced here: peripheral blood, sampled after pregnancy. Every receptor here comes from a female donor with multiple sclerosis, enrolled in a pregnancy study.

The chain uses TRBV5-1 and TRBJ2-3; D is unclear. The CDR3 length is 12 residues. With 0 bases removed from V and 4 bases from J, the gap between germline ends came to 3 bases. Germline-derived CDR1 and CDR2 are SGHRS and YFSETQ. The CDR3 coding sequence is TGCGCCAGCAGCTTGGGCGCAGATACGCAGTATTTT. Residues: CASSLGADTQYF. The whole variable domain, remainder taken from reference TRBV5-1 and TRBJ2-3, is KAGVTQTPRYLIKTRGQQVTLSCSPISGHRSVSWYQQTPGQGLQFLFEYFSETQRNKGNFPGRFSGRQFSNSRSEMNVSTLELGDSALYLCASSLGADTQYFGPGTRLTVL.

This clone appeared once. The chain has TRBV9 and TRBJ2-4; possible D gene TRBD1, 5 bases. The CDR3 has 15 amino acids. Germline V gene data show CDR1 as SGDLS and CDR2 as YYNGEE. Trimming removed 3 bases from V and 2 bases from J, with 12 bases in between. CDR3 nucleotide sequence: TGTGCCAGCAGCGCCGGTGACAGATCCAAAAACATTCAGTACTTC. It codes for CASSAGDRSKNIQYF.

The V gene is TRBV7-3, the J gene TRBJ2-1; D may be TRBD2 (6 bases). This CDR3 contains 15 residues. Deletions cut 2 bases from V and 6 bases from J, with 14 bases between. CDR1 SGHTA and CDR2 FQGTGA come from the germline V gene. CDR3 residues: CASSLGLRRGNEQFF. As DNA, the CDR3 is TGTGCCAGCAGCTTAGGGTTAAGGAGGGGCAATGAGCAGTTCTTC.

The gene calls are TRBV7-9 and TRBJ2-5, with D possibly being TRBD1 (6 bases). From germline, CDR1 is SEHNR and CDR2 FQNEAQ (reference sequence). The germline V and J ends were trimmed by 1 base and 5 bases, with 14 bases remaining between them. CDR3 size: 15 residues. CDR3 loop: CASSLGVQGWETQYF. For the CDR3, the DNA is TGTGCCAGCAGCTTAGGGGTACAGGGTTGGGAGACCCAGTACTTC.

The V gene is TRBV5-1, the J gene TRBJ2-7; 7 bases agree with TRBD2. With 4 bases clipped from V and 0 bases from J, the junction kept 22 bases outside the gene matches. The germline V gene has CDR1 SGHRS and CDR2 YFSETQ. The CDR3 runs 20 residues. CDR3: CASSAISSGTRTRSSYEQYF. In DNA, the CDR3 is TGCGCCAGCAGCGCCATTTCTAGCGGCACCCGGACCCGGAGCTCCTACGAGCAGTACTTC.

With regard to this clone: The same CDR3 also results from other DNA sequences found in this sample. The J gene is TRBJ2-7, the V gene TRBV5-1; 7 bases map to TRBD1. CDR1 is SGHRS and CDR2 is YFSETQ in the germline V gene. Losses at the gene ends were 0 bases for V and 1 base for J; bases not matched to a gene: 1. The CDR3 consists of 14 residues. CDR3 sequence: CASSLAGGSYEQYF. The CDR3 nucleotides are TGCGCCAGCAGCTTGGCAGGGGGTTCCTACGAGCAGTACTTC.

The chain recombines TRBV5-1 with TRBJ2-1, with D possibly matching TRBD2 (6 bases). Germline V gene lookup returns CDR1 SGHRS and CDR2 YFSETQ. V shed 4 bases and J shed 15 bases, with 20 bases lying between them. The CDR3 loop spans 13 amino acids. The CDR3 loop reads CASSPAGTHHRFF. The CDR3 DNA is TGCGCCAGCAGCCCAGCTGGGACTCACCACCGGTTCTTC. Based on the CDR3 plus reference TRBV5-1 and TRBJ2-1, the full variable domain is KAGVTQTPRYLIKTRGQQVTLSCSPISGHRSVSWYQQTPGQGLQFLFEYFSETQRNKGNFPGRFSGRQFSNSRSEMNVSTLELGDSALYLCASSPAGTHHRFFGPGTRLTVL.

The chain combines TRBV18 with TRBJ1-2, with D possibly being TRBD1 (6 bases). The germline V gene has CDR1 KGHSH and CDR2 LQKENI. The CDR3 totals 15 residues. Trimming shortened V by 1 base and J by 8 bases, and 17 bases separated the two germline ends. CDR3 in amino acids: CASSPQDEGVGGYTF. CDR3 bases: TGTGCCAGCTCACCACAGGACGAGGGGGTAGGAGGCTACACCTTC.

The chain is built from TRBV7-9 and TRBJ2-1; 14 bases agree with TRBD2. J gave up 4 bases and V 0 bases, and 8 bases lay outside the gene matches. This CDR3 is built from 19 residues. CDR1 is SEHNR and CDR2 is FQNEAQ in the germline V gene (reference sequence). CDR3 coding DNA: TGTGCCAGCAGCTTAGCGGGGACTAGCGGGAGAATAGGATACAATGAGCAGTTCTTC. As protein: CASSLAGTSGRIGYNEQFF.

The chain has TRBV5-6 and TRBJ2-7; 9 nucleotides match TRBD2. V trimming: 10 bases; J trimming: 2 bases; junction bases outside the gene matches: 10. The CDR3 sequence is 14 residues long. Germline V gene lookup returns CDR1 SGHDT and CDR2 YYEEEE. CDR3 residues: CAFRGGRAPYEQYF. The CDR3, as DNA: TGTGCCTTCAGGGGCGGGAGGGCCCCCTACGAGCAGTACTTC.

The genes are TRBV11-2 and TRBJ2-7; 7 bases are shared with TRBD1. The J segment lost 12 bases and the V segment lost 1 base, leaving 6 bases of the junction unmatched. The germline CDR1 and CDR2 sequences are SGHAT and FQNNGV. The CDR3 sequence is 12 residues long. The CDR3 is CASSLVATGLYF. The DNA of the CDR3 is TGTGCCAGCAGCTTAGTCGCGACAGGGCTGTACTTC.

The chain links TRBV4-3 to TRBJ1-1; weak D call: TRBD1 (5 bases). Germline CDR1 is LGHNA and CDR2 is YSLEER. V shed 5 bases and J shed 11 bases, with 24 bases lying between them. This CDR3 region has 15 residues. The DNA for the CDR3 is TGCGCCAGCAGCACGATAGGGGAACCCTCAGGGACTGCTTTCTTT. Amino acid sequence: CASSTIGEPSGTAFF.

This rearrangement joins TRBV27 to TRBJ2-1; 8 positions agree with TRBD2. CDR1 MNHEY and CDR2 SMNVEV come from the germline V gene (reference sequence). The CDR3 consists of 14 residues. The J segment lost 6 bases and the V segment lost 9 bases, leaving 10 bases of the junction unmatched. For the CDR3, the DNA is TGTGCCAGTATACTAGCGGTGGGGGCCAATGAGCAGTTCTTC. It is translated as CASILAVGANEQFF.

As DNA, the CDR3 is TGTGCCAGCAGCGGCCTAAGGGCAGGGCCTTACTATACGCAGTATTTT. Its translation: CASSGLRAGPYYTQYF. The chain is built from TRBV9 and TRBJ2-3; D may be TRBD1 (5 bases). Trimming removed 3 bases from V and 7 bases from J, with 21 bases in between. CDR1 is SGDLS, CDR2 YYNGEE, per germline. This CDR3 spans 16 amino acids.

This CDR3 is CASSIEGRAYGYTF. In nucleotides, the CDR3 is TGTGCCAGTAGTATCGAGGGCCGTGCGTATGGCTACACCTTC. J is TRBJ1-2 and V is TRBV19; D remains unclear. Looked up from germline, CDR1 is LNHDA and CDR2 is SQIVND (reference sequence). The V gene lost 3 bases and the J gene lost 5 bases, with 13 bases spanning the gap. The CDR3 has 14 residues. The full variable domain, its missing parts supplied by reference TRBV19 and TRBJ1-2, is DGGITQSPKYLFRKEGQNVTLSCEQNLNHDAMYWYRQDPGQGLRLIYYSQIVNDFQKGDIAEGYSVSREKKESFPLTVTSAQKNPTAFYLCASSIEGRAYGYTFGSGTRLTVV.

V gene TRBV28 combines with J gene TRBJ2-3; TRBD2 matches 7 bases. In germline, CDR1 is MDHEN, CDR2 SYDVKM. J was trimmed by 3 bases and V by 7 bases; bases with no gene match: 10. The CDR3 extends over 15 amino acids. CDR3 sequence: CASTLGAGVTDTQYF. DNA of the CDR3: TGTGCCAGCACCCTCGGGGCGGGAGTAACAGATACGCAGTATTTT. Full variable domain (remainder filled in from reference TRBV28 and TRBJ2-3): DVKVTQSSRYLVKRTGEKVFLECVQDMDHENMFWYRQDPGLGLRLIYFSYDVKMKEKGDIPEGYSVSREKKERFSLILESASTNQTSMYLCASTLGAGVTDTQYFGPGTRLTVL.

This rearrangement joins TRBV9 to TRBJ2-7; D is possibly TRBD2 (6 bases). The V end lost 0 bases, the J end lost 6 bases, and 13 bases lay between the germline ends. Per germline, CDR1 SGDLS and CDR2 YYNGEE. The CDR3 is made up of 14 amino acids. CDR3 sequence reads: CASSVGPGEAEQYF. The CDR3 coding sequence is TGTGCCAGCAGCGTAGGACCCGGGGAGGCCGAGCAGTACTTC.

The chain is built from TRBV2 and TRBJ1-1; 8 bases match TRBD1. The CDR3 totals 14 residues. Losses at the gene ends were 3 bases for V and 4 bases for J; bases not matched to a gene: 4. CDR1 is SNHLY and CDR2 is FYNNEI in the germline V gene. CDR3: CASSDQGAATEAFF. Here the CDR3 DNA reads TGTGCCAGCAGTGATCAGGGGGCCGCCACTGAAGCTTTCTTT.

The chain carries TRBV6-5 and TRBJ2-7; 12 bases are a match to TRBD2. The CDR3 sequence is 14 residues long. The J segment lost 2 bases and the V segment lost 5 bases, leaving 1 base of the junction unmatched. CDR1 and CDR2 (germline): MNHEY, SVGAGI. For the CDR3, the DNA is TGTGCCAGCAGTCCTAGCGGGAGGGCCTACGAGCAGTACTTC. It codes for CASSPSGRAYEQYF.

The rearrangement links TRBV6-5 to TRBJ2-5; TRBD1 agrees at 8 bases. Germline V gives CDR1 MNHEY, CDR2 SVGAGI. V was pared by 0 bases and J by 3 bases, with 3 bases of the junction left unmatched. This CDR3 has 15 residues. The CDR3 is CASSYSTGVEETQYF. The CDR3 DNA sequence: TGTGCCAGCAGTTACTCGACAGGGGTGGAAGAGACCCAGTACTTC.

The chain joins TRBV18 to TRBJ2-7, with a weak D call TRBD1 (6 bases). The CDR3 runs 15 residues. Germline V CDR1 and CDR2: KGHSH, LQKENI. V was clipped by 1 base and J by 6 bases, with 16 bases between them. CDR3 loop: CASSPLDRPRVEQYF. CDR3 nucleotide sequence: TGTGCCAGCTCACCACTAGACAGGCCCCGTGTCGAGCAGTACTTC.

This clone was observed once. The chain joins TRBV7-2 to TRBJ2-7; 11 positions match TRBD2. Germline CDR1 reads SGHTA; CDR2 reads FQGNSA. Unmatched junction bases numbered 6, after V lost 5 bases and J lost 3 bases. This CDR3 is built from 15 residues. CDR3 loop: CASSHLTSGIYEQYF. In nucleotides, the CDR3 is TGTGCCAGCAGCCATTTGACTAGCGGGATCTACGAGCAGTACTTC.

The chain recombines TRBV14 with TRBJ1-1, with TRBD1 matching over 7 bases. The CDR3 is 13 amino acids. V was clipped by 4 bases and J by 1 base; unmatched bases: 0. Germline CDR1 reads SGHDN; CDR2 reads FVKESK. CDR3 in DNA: TGTGCCAGCAGCCGGACAGGGAACACTGAAGCTTTCTTT. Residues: CASSRTGNTEAFF.

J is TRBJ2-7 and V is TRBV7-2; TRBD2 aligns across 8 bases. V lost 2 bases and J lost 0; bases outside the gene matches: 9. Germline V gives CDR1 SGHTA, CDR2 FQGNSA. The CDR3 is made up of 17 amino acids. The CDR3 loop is CASSLMASGLLSYEQYF. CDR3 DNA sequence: TGTGCCAGCAGCTTAATGGCTAGCGGGTTACTCTCCTACGAGCAGTACTTC.

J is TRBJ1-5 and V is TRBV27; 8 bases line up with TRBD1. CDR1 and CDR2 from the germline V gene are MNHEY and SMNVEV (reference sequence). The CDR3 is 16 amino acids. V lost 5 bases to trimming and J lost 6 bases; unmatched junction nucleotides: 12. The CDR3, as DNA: TGTGCCAGCAGTCCCTCGACAGGGGATTTGGCTCAGCCCCAGCATTTT. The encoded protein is CASSPSTGDLAQPQHF.